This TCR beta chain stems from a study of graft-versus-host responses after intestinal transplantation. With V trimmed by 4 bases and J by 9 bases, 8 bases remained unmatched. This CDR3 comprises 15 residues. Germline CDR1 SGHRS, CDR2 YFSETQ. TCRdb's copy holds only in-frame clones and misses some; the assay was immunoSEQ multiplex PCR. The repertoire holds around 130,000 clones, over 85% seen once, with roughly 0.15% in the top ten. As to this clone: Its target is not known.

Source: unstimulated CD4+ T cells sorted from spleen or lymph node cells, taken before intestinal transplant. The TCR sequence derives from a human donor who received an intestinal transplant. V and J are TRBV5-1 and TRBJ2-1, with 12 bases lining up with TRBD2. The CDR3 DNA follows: TGCGCCAGCAGCCGGGCACTAGCGGGGGGAGGTGAGCAGTTCTTC. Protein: CASSRALAGGGEQFF. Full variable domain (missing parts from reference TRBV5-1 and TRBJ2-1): KAGVTQTPRYLIKTRGQQVTLSCSPISGHRSVSWYQQTPGQGLQFLFEYFSETQRNKGNFPGRFSGRQFSNSRSEMNVSTLELGDSALYLCASSRALAGGGEQFFGPGTRLTVL.